This record concerns one T cell receptor (beta chain) sequence. Its antigen is currently unknown. These data come from a study of T cell responses to AZD1222 COVID-19 vaccine. Here immunoSEQ multiplex PCR was the method, and the copy in TCRdb shows in-frame clones only, minus some. The sample consists of roughly 140,000 clones, around 88% of them appearing once. Trimming cost V 5 bases and J 10 bases, with 14 bases left between them. This CDR3 contains 12 residues. In germline, CDR1 is SGHTA, CDR2 FQGTGA. Findings and limits, study-wide: Spike-specific TCR breadth and depth went up after people got two AZD1222 doses. Only a handful of AZD1222 recipients were seropositive at baseline. Among vaccine-associated CD4 TCRs, coverage spanned spike, with dominance at 160-218 and 743-854. Donors were mostly white British, more females; clonal diversity possibly underestimated.

The chain links TRBV7-3 to TRBJ1-1; unclear D gene. The TCR sequence derives from an adult in good health. The specimen comprised peripheral blood, sampled on day 0 of MenACWY control vaccination. The CDR3 DNA sequence: TGTGCCAGCAGCCTGACCACCGAACCAGCTTTCTTT. Translated, it gives CASSLTTEPAFF.